These 13 T cell receptor beta chains originate from one sample sequenced in a study of cytomegalovirus exposure and HLA in healthy donors. Primers for the PCR totalled 60 Vbeta and 13 Jbeta. Measured with immunoSEQ multiplex PCR; TCRdb has only the in-frame clones, and not every one. Of 70,000 to 100,000 clones listed, 65% to 70% are singletons. Sequences were obtained from PBMCs. The origin of the receptors is a woman aged 45 to 65 in good health and CMV-seropositive.

In this sample, this clone turned up once. As DNA, the CDR3 is TGCGCCAGCAGCGGGGACAGGGGATGGGATGAGCAGTTCTTC. As protein: CASSGDRGWDEQFF. V gene TRBV5-1 combines with J gene TRBJ2-1, with 10 bases identical to TRBD1. Trimming cost V 4 bases and J 8 bases; bases outside gene matches: 6. Germline CDR1 and CDR2: SGHRS and YFSETQ. This CDR3 contains 14 residues.

The table lists this clone with a few counts. The chain couples TRBV4-1 to TRBJ2-1; 8 nucleotides agree with TRBD2. CDR3 length equals 14 residues. The V segment lost 3 bases and the J segment 8 bases; nucleotides outside the gene matches: 6. Germline V lookup: CDR1 MGHRA, CDR2 YSYEKL. In DNA, the CDR3 is TGCGCCAGCAGCCATGGAGGGACTAGGTATGAGCAGTTCTTC. Translation: CASSHGGTRYEQFF.

V is TRBV27 and J is TRBJ1-5; D gene uncertain. CDR3 size: 15 residues. The V gene lost 5 bases and the J gene lost 3 bases, with 14 bases spanning the gap. CDR1 MNHEY and CDR2 SMNVEV come from the germline V gene (reference sequence). CDR3 protein: CASSLRRGNNQPQHF. The DNA of the CDR3 is TGTGCCAGCAGTCTCCGTCGAGGGAACAATCAGCCCCAGCATTTT.

This chain links TRBV6-5 with TRBJ2-7; the match to TRBD2 covers 11 bases. V dropped 5 bases and J dropped 0; count of bases not matched to a gene: 3. CDR3 length equals 15 residues. Germline values: CDR1 MNHEY, CDR2 SVGAGI. CDR3 nucleotides: TGTGCCAGCAGTCCCCTAGCGGGGGGCTCCTACGAGCAGTACGTC. The encoded protein is CASSPLAGGSYEQYV.

This chain links TRBV15 with TRBJ1-2; 7 nucleotides agree with TRBD1. Per germline, CDR1 LNHNV and CDR2 YYDKDF (reference sequence). The CDR3 consists of 16 residues. With V trimmed by 5 bases and J by 4 bases, 13 bases remained unmatched. The CDR3 DNA is TGTGCCACCAGCGGGGGACACAGGGGCGGTGGCTATGGCTACACCTTC. Its protein is CATSGGHRGGGYGYTF.

This clone was observed once. The chain recombines TRBV6-6 with TRBJ1-1; D is possibly TRBD1 (5 bases). The V and J ends lost 8 bases and 3 bases respectively, with 10 bases between them. The CDR3 totals 12 residues. Per germline, CDR1 MNHNY and CDR2 SVGAGI (reference sequence). CDR3 region: CASGGGHTEAFF. CDR3 coding DNA: TGTGCCAGCGGGGGGGGTCACACTGAAGCTTTCTTT.

The chain has TRBV28 and TRBJ1-2, with 7 bases matching TRBD1. Germline CDR1 MDHEN, CDR2 SYDVKM. The CDR3 consists of 12 residues. The V segment lost 8 bases and the J segment 8 bases; nucleotides outside the gene matches: 8. The CDR3 loop is CASEGQWLGYTF. The CDR3 DNA follows: TGTGCCAGCGAGGGACAGTGGCTAGGCTACACCTTC.

In DNA form, the CDR3 reads TGTGCCAGTAGTGCTACAGGGAGGGGCAATCAGCCCCAGCATTTT. Translating gives CASSATGRGNQPQHF. The genes are TRBV19 and TRBJ1-5, with D tentatively TRBD1 (6 bases). Trimming removed 5 bases from V and 2 bases from J, with 13 bases in between. There are 15 residues in the CDR3. The germline V gene encodes CDR1 LNHDA and CDR2 SQIVND (reference sequence).

In this sample, this clone turned up once. The chain combines TRBV2 with TRBJ2-7; 7 nucleotides agree with TRBD2. CDR3 size: 13 residues. Germline assignment: CDR1 SNHLY and CDR2 FYNNEI. Trimming at V came to 7 bases and at J to 4 bases, leaving 7 bases not matched to a gene. The CDR3 region has the DNA TGTGCCAGCACCGAGCGGGGATATTACGAGCAGTACGTC. The encoded protein is CASTERGYYEQYV.

This clone was seen a single time. This sequence joins TRBV15 and TRBJ1-5, with a weak D call TRBD1 (5 bases). CDR1 and CDR2 from the germline V gene are LNHNV and YYDKDF (reference sequence). V was clipped by 0 bases and J by 5 bases, with 14 bases between them. The CDR3 contains 16 residues. The CDR3 sequence: CATSRDGEGPYQPQHF. In DNA form, the CDR3 reads TGTGCCACCAGCAGAGATGGGGAGGGACCTTATCAGCCCCAGCATTTT.

The chain has TRBV23-1 and TRBJ1-5; possible D gene TRBD1, 6 bases. TRBV23-1 carries the ORF label, with uncertain function. The V end lost 3 bases, the J end lost 5 bases, and 17 bases lay between the germline ends. The CDR3 runs to 16 residues. The CDR3 nucleotides read TGCGCCAGCAGTCACTCTCTTCGACAGGTGGATCAGCCCCAGCATTTT. Its translation: CASSHSLRQVDQPQHF.

The chain links TRBV19 to TRBJ2-2; weak D call: TRBD1 (7 bases). Germline CDR1 is LNHDA and CDR2 is SQIVND (reference sequence). Trimming cost V 1 base and J 6 bases, with 15 bases left between them. CDR3 length equals 16 residues. CDR3 sequence reads: CASSIATPRGAGELFF. For the CDR3, the DNA is TGTGCCAGTAGTATAGCGACCCCCAGGGGGGCCGGGGAGCTGTTTTTT.

The J gene is TRBJ1-2, the V gene TRBV19; tentatively, D is TRBD1 (6 bases). The CDR3 has 13 residues. Germline CDR1 is LNHDA and CDR2 is SQIVND (reference sequence). V was cut by 5 bases and J by 2 bases, with 9 bases left in between. The CDR3 spells CASSYGQNYGYTF. The CDR3 DNA sequence: TGTGCCAGTAGTTACGGACAGAACTATGGCTACACCTTC.